This TCR beta chain was observed in a study of T cells expressing NK-cell markers. With the 5' RACE reads reprocessed, TCRdb shows one record per CDR3 protein and no DNA. The sample includes roughly 380,000 distinct CDR3 sequences. This CDR3 is 14 amino acids long. The germline V gene has CDR1 DFQATT and CDR2 SNEGSKA (reference sequence). The sequenced sample consisted of blood T cells: a sorted CD56 or NKG2C T cell subset, CD4+ or CD8+ T cells, or bulk PBMC T cells (not recorded which). The rearrangement uses TRBV20-1 and TRBJ2-2; no DNA is available, so the TRBD2 call from TCRdb remains unchecked. The receptor's source is a man aged 18-70 years in good health. CDR3 amino acids: CSVMSGGNTGELFF.